This TCR beta chain was obtained from a study of blood T cell repertoires in COVID-19. Study overall: T cells, B-cell-depleted T cells, or PBMCs supplied cDNA or gDNA.

This clone was observed a few times. Germline assignment: CDR1 MDHEN and CDR2 SYDVKM. The CDR3 runs 15 residues. Germline trimming cut 2 bases from V and 8 bases from J; bases unmatched to any gene: 9. Produced via immunoSEQ multiplex PCR; TCRdb's table is partial and in-frame only. This repertoire shows around 260,000 clones, around 90% found once; its top ten account for roughly 5.6%. Input material: peripheral blood. The clonotype originates from a woman aged 55-69 years with COVID-19, enrolled during active disease. The rearrangement links TRBV28 to TRBJ1-2, with 9 nucleotides matching TRBD1. The CDR3 loop is CASSLTTGGERGYTF. In DNA, the CDR3 is TGTGCCAGCAGTTTAACGACAGGGGGGGAAAGAGGCTACACCTTC.